This TCR beta chain comes out of a study of blood T cell repertoires in COVID-19. Across the whole study: Sites in the United States, Italy and Spain provided acute and convalescent COVID-19 samples. PBMCs, B-cell-depleted T cells, or T cells were the source of the cDNA or gDNA that made up the material.

The V gene end was trimmed by 5 bases and the J gene end by 7 bases; junction bases not matched to a gene: 13. CDR3 length: 17 amino acids. The germline CDR1 and CDR2 sequences are MDHEN and SYDVKM. Per the authors' pipeline: Estimated nucleated cell counts came from reference gene primer amplification. Generated by immunoSEQ multiplex PCR, the TCRdb table keeps only in-frame clones and is missing some. The D gene and trimming were derived from the DNA, and the V and J assignments and clone size from that table. Here the sample spans roughly 200,000 clones, around 83% being singletons. The TCR originated in an older woman with acute or convalescent COVID-19. The chain joins TRBV28 to TRBJ1-6; 8 positions agree with TRBD1. The sample comprised peripheral blood. The CDR3 DNA follows: TGTGCCAGCAGTGGCAGGGGGCAAATAAAAGGAAATTCACCCCTCCACTTT. It encodes CASSGRGQIKGNSPLHF. Supplemented by reference TRBV28 and TRBJ1-6, the full variable domain reads DVKVTQSSRYLVKRTGEKVFLECVQDMDHENMFWYRQDPGLGLRLIYFSYDVKMKEKGDIPEGYSVSREKKERFSLILESASTNQTSMYLCASSGRGQIKGNSPLHFGNGTRLTVT.